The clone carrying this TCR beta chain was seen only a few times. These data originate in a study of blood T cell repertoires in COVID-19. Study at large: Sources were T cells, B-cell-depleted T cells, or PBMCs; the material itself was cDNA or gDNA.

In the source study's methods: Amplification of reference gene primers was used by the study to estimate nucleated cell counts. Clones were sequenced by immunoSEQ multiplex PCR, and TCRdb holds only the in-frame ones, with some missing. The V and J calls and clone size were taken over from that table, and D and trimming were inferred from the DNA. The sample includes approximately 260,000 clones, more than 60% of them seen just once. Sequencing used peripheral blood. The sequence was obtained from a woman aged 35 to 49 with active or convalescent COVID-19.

The CDR3 nucleotides are TGTGCCAGCCGTGACCCCAGGAAAAGAAGGACTGAAGCTTTCTTT. This encodes CASRDPRKRRTEAFF. The V and J genes are TRBV7-8 and TRBJ1-1; D is unresolved. Germline-derived CDR1 and CDR2 are SGHVS and FQNEAQ. V was pared by 8 bases and J by 5 bases, with 21 bases between. This CDR3 is built from 15 residues. The whole variable domain, remainder taken from reference TRBV7-8 and TRBJ1-1, is GAGVSQSPRYKVAKRGQDVALRCDPISGHVSLFWYQQALGQGPEFLTYFQNEAQLDKSGLPSDRFFAERPEGSVSTLKIQRTQQEDSAVYLCASRDPRKRRTEAFFGQGTRLTVV.